Presented here are 32 T cell receptor beta chains from one specimen sequenced in a study of T cell responses to AZD1222 COVID-19 vaccine. The method was immunoSEQ multiplex PCR; TCRdb's version includes in-frame clones alone and lacks a portion of them. The table has roughly 180,000 clones, almost 95% seen once. The sample in question was peripheral blood, obtained on day 0 of AZD1222 vaccination. These receptor sequences come from an adult in good health.

The gene calls are TRBV18 and TRBJ1-5, with D possibly being TRBD1 (6 bases). Germline lookup yields CDR1 KGHSH and CDR2 LQKENI. Trimming removed 2 bases at V and 7 bases at J, with 18 bases between. The CDR3 spans 16 residues. This CDR3 reads CASSPGFQGSGQPQHF. In DNA, the CDR3 is TGTGCCAGCTCACCAGGTTTCCAGGGGTCCGGCCAGCCCCAGCATTTT.

This clone was picked up one time. The rearrangement uses TRBV6-5 and TRBJ1-2, with 8 bases fitting TRBD1. The trim removed 5 bases at V and 5 bases at J, leaving 4 bases unmatched. The CDR3 sequence is 13 residues long. From germline, CDR1 is MNHEY and CDR2 SVGAGI. This CDR3 is CASSQQGGYGYTF. CDR3 nucleotide sequence: TGTGCCAGCAGTCAACAGGGGGGGTATGGCTACACCTTC.

Notes on this clone: This CDR3 fails to terminate in the conserved phenylalanine or tryptophan, so it likely reflects a read error. It is unclear where the CDR3 begins or ends on the DNA, so no DNA is shown, and the CDR3 is as TCRdb lists it. The chain combines TRBV7-8 with TRBJ2-7; TRBD2, the table's D call, was not compared with the DNA. Per the germline V gene, CDR1 is SGHVS and CDR2 is FQNEAQ. The CDR3 comprises 12 residues, both ends counted. The CDR3 loop reads CASSLAAPGLAY.

The CDR3 DNA reads as TGTGCCAGCAGTGAAGACAGGGGGCTAAACATTCAGTACTTC. Translation gives CASSEDRGLNIQYF. This chain connects TRBV6-1 to TRBJ2-4, with 9 bases matching TRBD1. The V gene's germline CDR1 is MNHNS and CDR2 SASEGT. Losses at the gene ends were 1 base for V and 6 bases for J; bases not matched to a gene: 1. The CDR3 length is 14 residues.

This clone has only one observation. This chain links TRBV29-1 with TRBJ2-1, with D perhaps assigned TRBD1 or TRBD2 (5 bases each). Germline V gene data show CDR1 as SQVTM and CDR2 as ANQGSEA. The CDR3 consists of 14 residues. Trimming took off 1 base at V and 6 bases at J, with 13 bases between the two ends. The DNA for the CDR3 is TGCAGCGTTGAAGCCGAGGGGCGGTTCAATGAGCAGTTCTTC. Its protein product is CSVEAEGRFNEQFF.

V gene TRBV5-1 combines with J gene TRBJ2-4; D gene ambiguous. With 0 bases removed from V and 0 bases from J, the gap between germline ends came to 7 bases. This CDR3 contains 15 residues. CDR1 and CDR2 (germline): SGHRS, YFSETQ. CDR3 sequence reads: CASSLDVGAKNIQYF. CDR3 nucleotides: TGCGCCAGCAGCTTGGACGTTGGAGCCAAAAACATTCAGTACTTC.

This chain connects TRBV24-1 to TRBJ1-4; no firm D call. Germline V gene lookup returns CDR1 KGHDR and CDR2 SFDVKD. The CDR3 has 15 amino acids. Trimming removed 5 bases at V and 5 bases at J, with 14 bases between. The CDR3 loop reads CATSGMEGPNEKLFF. The CDR3 DNA reads as TGTGCCACCAGTGGGATGGAGGGCCCCAATGAAAAACTGTTTTTT.

V is TRBV28 and J is TRBJ2-7; D is undetermined. The CDR3 spans 16 residues. The germline CDR1 and CDR2 sequences are MDHEN and SYDVKM. Trimming pared 6 bases from V and 3 bases from J, leaving 21 bases between. CDR3 protein: CASSLPRFRINYEQYF. CDR3 DNA: TGTGCCAGCAGCCTCCCGCGGTTCCGAATAAACTACGAGCAGTACTTC.

V gene TRBV18 combines with J gene TRBJ2-7, with D perhaps TRBD2 (5 bases). Per germline, CDR1 KGHSH and CDR2 LQKENI. Trimming stripped 4 bases from V and 2 bases from J, with 9 bases between. This CDR3 spans 13 amino acids. The CDR3 reads CASSRERTYEQYF. CDR3 DNA sequence: TGTGCCAGCTCACGGGAGCGGACCTACGAGCAGTACTTC.

The J gene is TRBJ2-5, the V gene TRBV14; D is undetermined. From germline, CDR1 is SGHDN and CDR2 FVKESK. V was cut by 1 base and J by 4 bases, with 19 bases left in between. The CDR3 consists of 17 residues. CDR3 loop: CASSQGDTHSYLETQYF. CDR3 DNA sequence: TGTGCCAGCAGCCAAGGTGACACCCATTCGTACCTAGAGACCCAGTACTTC.

The chain links TRBV27 to TRBJ1-5, with TRBD1 as a possible D gene (5 bases). CDR1 and CDR2 from the germline V gene are MNHEY and SMNVEV (reference sequence). Trimming shortened V by 5 bases and J by 7 bases, and 15 bases separated the two germline ends. The CDR3 runs 14 residues. The CDR3 region has the DNA TGTGCCAGCAGTCCTCGTGGGGGGTTCCAGCCCCAGCATTTT. As protein: CASSPRGGFQPQHF.

The rearrangement links TRBV5-4 to TRBJ2-2, with D possibly TRBD2 on 5 matching bases. Germline CDR1 reads SGHNT; CDR2 reads YYREEE (reference sequence). This CDR3 has 14 amino acids. V lost 1 base to trimming and J lost 4 bases, with 8 bases between them. The CDR3 bases are TGTGCCAGCAGCTTGACCGAGGGCACCGGGGAGCTGTTTTTT. Translating gives CASSLTEGTGELFF.

The chain carries TRBV7-9 and TRBJ2-7; the D gene could be TRBD1 or TRBD2 (5 bases each). The V and J ends lost 5 bases and 0 bases respectively, with 14 bases between them. The germline V gene encodes CDR1 SEHNR and CDR2 FQNEAQ (reference sequence). The CDR3 is made up of 15 amino acids. CDR3 amino acids: CASSKGEGSSYEQYF. Here the CDR3 DNA reads TGTGCCAGCAGCAAAGGTGAGGGGAGCTCCTACGAGCAGTACTTC.

This clone was seen only once. The genes are TRBV5-1 and TRBJ2-3; 8 bases map to TRBD2. Trimming took 4 bases from V and 1 from J; bases not matched to a gene: 5. From germline, CDR1 is SGHRS and CDR2 YFSETQ. The CDR3 has 15 residues. As DNA, the CDR3 is TGCGCCAGCAGCACCAGCGGGAGTGGCACAGATACGCAGTATTTT. The encoded protein is CASSTSGSGTDTQYF.

The table lists this clone with a count of one. V and J are TRBV5-8 and TRBJ2-1; D is tentatively TRBD1 or TRBD2 (5 bases each). Germline values: CDR1 SGHTS, CDR2 YDEGEE. The CDR3 runs to 11 residues. Trimming left V 3 bases short and J 8 bases short, with 6 bases between. The CDR3 DNA reads TGTGCCAGCAGCTGGGACGATGAGCAGTTCTTC. This gives the protein CASSWDDEQFF. Variable domain in full (rest from reference TRBV5-8 and TRBJ2-1): EAGVTQSPTHLIKTRGQQATLRCSPISGHTSVYWYQQALGLGLQFLLWYDEGEERNRGNFPPRFSGRQFPNYSSELNVNALELEDSALYLCASSWDDEQFFGPGTRLTVL.

The rearrangement uses TRBV20-1 and TRBJ2-1; 9 nucleotides match TRBD2. In germline, CDR1 is DFQATT, CDR2 SNEGSKA (reference sequence). With 3 bases clipped from V and 4 bases from J, the junction kept 4 bases outside the gene matches. The CDR3 is made up of 14 amino acids. The CDR3 region is CSASVTSGYNEQFF. The CDR3 bases are TGCAGTGCTAGTGTGACTAGCGGATACAATGAGCAGTTCTTC.

The chain carries TRBV29-1 and TRBJ2-5; 7 nucleotides align to TRBD1. V gave up 1 base and J gave up 5 bases; unmatched junction bases: 7. CDR1 is SQVTM and CDR2 is ANQGSEA in the germline V gene. CDR3 length equals 14 residues. Here the CDR3 DNA reads TGCAGCGTTGAAGTCAGGGGGATTGGGGAGACCCAGTACTTC. Translation: CSVEVRGIGETQYF.

The chain uses TRBV11-2 and TRBJ2-5; the D gene is possibly TRBD2 (7 bases). Per germline, CDR1 SGHAT and CDR2 FQNNGV. The CDR3 consists of 14 residues. Trimming left V 6 bases short and J 8 bases short, with 19 bases between. CDR3 amino acids: CASRTGLGVETQYF. CDR3 nucleotides: TGTGCCAGCAGGACAGGACTAGGGGTGGAAACCCAGTACTTC. Full variable domain (outside the CDR3, taken from reference TRBV11-2 and TRBJ2-5): EAGVAQSPRYKIIEKRQSVAFWCNPISGHATLYWYQQILGQGPKLLIQFQNNGVVDDSQLPKDRFSAERLKGVDSTLKIQPAKLEDSAVYLCASRTGLGVETQYFGPGTRLLVL.

This sequence joins TRBV18 and TRBJ2-3; perhaps TRBD1 as D (8 bases). The CDR3 runs to 17 residues. The germline V and J ends were trimmed by 3 bases and 0 bases, with 16 bases remaining between them. Germline CDR1 is KGHSH and CDR2 is LQKENI. CDR3 sequence (DNA): TGTGCCAGCTCACCTGCTCAACAGGGGGGGAGCACAGATACGCAGTATTTT. Translation gives CASSPAQQGGSTDTQYF. The whole variable domain, filled in from reference TRBV18 and TRBJ2-3, reads NAGVMQNPRHLVRRRGQEARLRCSPMKGHSHVYWYRQLPEEGLKFMVYLQKENIIDESGMPKERFSAEFPKEGPSILRIQQVVRGDSAAYFCASSPAQQGGSTDTQYFGPGTRLTVL.

CDR3 in DNA: TGTGCCAGCAGCAACGACAGGGGGAGCTCCTACAATGAGCAGTTCTTC. Protein product: CASSNDRGSSYNEQFF. The V and J genes are TRBV7-3 and TRBJ2-1; 9 bases match TRBD1. The germline V gene encodes CDR1 SGHTA and CDR2 FQGTGA. The CDR3 has 16 residues. The V segment lost 5 bases and the J segment 0 bases; nucleotides outside the gene matches: 5.

This chain uses TRBV30 with TRBJ1-5; D remains unclear. V was clipped by 0 bases and J by 5 bases, with 8 bases between them. There are 13 residues in the CDR3. CDR1 is GTSNPN and CDR2 is SVGIG in the germline V gene (reference sequence). CDR3 DNA sequence: TGTGCCTGGAGTGTACTGATAGATCAGCCCCAGCATTTT. It translates to CAWSVLIDQPQHF.

The gene calls are TRBV15 and TRBJ2-7, with D unclear. The V gene lost 0 bases and the J gene lost 1 base, with 7 bases spanning the gap. This CDR3 spans 14 amino acids. The germline CDR1 and CDR2 sequences are LNHNV and YYDKDF (reference sequence). CDR3 nucleotide sequence: TGTGCCACCAGCAGAGATAGGCGGTCCTACGAGCAGTACTTC. Its translation is CATSRDRRSYEQYF.

This chain connects TRBV28 to TRBJ1-2, with 7 bases that match TRBD1. The CDR3 extends over 14 amino acids. CDR1 is MDHEN and CDR2 is SYDVKM in the germline V gene. V was pared by 5 bases and J by 7 bases, with 10 bases of the junction left unmatched. The CDR3 bases are TGTGCCAGCAGTCCCCCGGCAGGGGGTGGTGGCTACACCTTC. It yields the protein CASSPPAGGGGYTF.

CDR3 residues: CASSPWGGANTEAFF. DNA of the CDR3: TGTGCCAGCAGCCCCTGGGGAGGGGCGAACACTGAAGCTTTCTTT. The V gene is TRBV3-1 (or the pseudogene TRBV3-2), the J gene TRBJ1-1; maybe TRBD1 (5 bases). The germline V gene has CDR1 LGHDT and CDR2 YNNKEL (reference sequence). The CDR3 spans 15 residues. V lost 4 bases, J lost 1 base, and 13 bases lay in between.

The genes are TRBV5-4 and TRBJ2-7; D might be TRBD2 (6 bases). V dropped 0 bases and J dropped 2 bases, with 12 bases sitting between them. The CDR3 sequence is 15 residues long. Germline V lookup: CDR1 SGHNT, CDR2 YYREEE (reference sequence). CDR3 bases: TGTGCCAGCAGCTTGGGTCTAGCGACTACCTACGAGCAGTACTTC. Encoded protein: CASSLGLATTYEQYF.

The V gene is TRBV5-1, the J gene TRBJ1-2; D is perhaps TRBD1 (6 bases). The CDR3 has 13 residues. The germline CDR1 and CDR2 sequences are SGHRS and YFSETQ. V lost 4 bases and J lost 7, with 14 bases in between. CDR3 sequence: CASSPQGQGGYTF. Written as DNA, the CDR3 is TGCGCCAGCAGCCCACAGGGCCAGGGTGGCTACACCTTC.

The chain combines TRBV28 with TRBJ1-5; a possible D gene is TRBD1 (5 bases). V lost 5 bases and J lost 2, with 13 bases in between. Germline-derived CDR1 and CDR2 are MDHEN and SYDVKM. This CDR3 has 15 residues. The CDR3 nucleotides are TGTGCCAGCAGTCGTGGGGGAAGAGGCAATCAGCCCCAGCATTTT. It specifies CASSRGGRGNQPQHF.

This clone was detected once. CDR3 loop: CASSRVGEKLFF. The CDR3 DNA is TGTGCCAGCAGTCGGGTCGGTGAAAAACTGTTTTTT. The V and J genes are TRBV28 and TRBJ1-4; no reliable D call. V lost 5 bases, J lost 7 bases, and 8 bases lay in between. CDR1 is MDHEN, CDR2 SYDVKM, per germline. The CDR3 spans 12 residues. Full variable domain (remainder filled in from reference TRBV28 and TRBJ1-4): DVKVTQSSRYLVKRTGEKVFLECVQDMDHENMFWYRQDPGLGLRLIYFSYDVKMKEKGDIPEGYSVSREKKERFSLILESASTNQTSMYLCASSRVGEKLFFGSGTQLSVL.

The J gene is TRBJ2-1, the V gene TRBV5-1; D is perhaps TRBD2 (6 bases). Per the germline V gene, CDR1 is SGHRS and CDR2 is YFSETQ. V gave up 3 bases and J gave up 8 bases, with 12 bases separating them. The CDR3 totals 13 residues. Written as DNA, the CDR3 is TGCGCCAGCAGCTATTACGGGAGCGATGAGCAGTTCTTC. Translated, it gives CASSYYGSDEQFF.

This chain connects TRBV7-2 to TRBJ1-2; D may be TRBD1 (6 bases). Trimming removed 6 bases at V and 8 bases at J, with 19 bases between. From germline, CDR1 is SGHTA and CDR2 FQGNSA. This CDR3 has 14 amino acids. The CDR3 nucleotides read TGTGCCAGCAGGCCGCCGACAGGATTAAAAGGCTACACCTTC. Its translation: CASRPPTGLKGYTF.

CDR3 DNA: TGTGCCAGCAGGGCCAGGCACAATCAGCCCCAGCATTTT. Protein: CASRARHNQPQHF. The chain links TRBV6-5 to TRBJ1-5; D ambiguous. There are 13 residues in the CDR3. The germline V and J ends were trimmed by 6 bases and 3 bases, with 9 bases remaining between them. Germline assignment: CDR1 MNHEY and CDR2 SVGAGI.

The rearrangement uses TRBV28 and TRBJ2-1, with TRBD2 matching 15 bases. J gave up 9 bases and V 5 bases, and 8 bases lay outside the gene matches. Germline V gene sequence: CDR1 MDHEN, CDR2 SYDVKM. There are 16 residues in the CDR3. The CDR3 is CASSLPGTSGRTEQFF. CDR3 DNA: TGTGCCAGCAGTCTCCCCGGGACTAGCGGGAGGACTGAGCAGTTCTTC.